What follows is one T cell receptor (beta chain) and its context. What it binds is unknown. CDR3 length equals 14 residues. Trimming stripped 4 bases from V and 3 bases from J, with 14 bases between. CDR1 SGHRS and CDR2 YFSETQ come from the germline V gene. The data stem from a study of Ad26.COV2.S vaccination and SARS-CoV-2 variants. Study background: Doses of Ad26.COV2.S were injected into muscle once or twice, 56 days apart.

Notes on the study in general: Among vaccine recipients, spike-specific TCR breadth exceeded that of placebo recipients.

Clones were sequenced by immunoSEQ multiplex PCR, and TCRdb holds only the in-frame ones, with some missing. The data hold about 370,000 clones, with about nine tenths observed a single time. Treatment noted: 19 received Ad26.COV2.S at low or high dose, single or two shots; about 5 received placebo; per-sample allocation not given. Day 63 following the first vaccine or placebo injection was when the samples were taken. An Ad26 vector expressing Wuhan-strain SARS-CoV-2 spike served as the vaccine. The input for sequencing was peripheral blood, taken in a trial of Ad26.COV2.S vaccine versus placebo. This sequence joins TRBV5-1 and TRBJ2-7; a weak D match, TRBD2 (6 bases). The TCR comes from a person between 18 and 65 years old who received the Ad26.COV2.S COVID-19 vaccine or a placebo. CDR3 coding DNA: TGCGCCAGCAGCGCGGGACTCGCAATCTACGAGCAGTACTTC. Translated, it gives CASSAGLAIYEQYF.